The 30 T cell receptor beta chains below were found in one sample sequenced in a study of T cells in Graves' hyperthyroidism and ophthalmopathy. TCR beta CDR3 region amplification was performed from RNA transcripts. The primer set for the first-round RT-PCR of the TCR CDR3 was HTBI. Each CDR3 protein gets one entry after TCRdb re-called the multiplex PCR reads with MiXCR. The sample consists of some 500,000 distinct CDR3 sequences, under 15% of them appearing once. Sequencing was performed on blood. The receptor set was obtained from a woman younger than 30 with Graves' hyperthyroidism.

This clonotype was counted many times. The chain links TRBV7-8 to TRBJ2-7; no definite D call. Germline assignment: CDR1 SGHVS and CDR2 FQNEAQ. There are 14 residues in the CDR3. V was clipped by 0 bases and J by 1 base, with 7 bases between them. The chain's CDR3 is CASSLARRSYEQYV. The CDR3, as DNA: TGTGCCAGCAGCTTAGCGCGCAGATCCTACGAGCAGTACGTC.

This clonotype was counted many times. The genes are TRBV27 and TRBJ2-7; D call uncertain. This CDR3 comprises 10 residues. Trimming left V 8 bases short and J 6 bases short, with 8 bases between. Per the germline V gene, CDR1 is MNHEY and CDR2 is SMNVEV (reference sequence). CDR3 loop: CASPQGEQYV. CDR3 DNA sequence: TGTGCCAGCCCCCAAGGCGAGCAGTACGTC.

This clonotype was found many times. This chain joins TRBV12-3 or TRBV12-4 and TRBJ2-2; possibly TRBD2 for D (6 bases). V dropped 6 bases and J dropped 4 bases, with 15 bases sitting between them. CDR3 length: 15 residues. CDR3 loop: CASRAGDSSTGELFF. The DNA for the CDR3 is TGTGCCAGCAGAGCCGGGGACTCGTCCACCGGGGAGCTGTTTTTT.

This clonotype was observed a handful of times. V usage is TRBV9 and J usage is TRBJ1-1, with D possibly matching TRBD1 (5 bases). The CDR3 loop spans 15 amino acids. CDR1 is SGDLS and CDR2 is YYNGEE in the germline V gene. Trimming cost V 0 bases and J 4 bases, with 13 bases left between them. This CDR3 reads CASSVASAGRTEAFF. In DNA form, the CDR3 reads TGTGCCAGCAGCGTAGCTTCAGCGGGGCGCACTGAAGCTTTCTTT.

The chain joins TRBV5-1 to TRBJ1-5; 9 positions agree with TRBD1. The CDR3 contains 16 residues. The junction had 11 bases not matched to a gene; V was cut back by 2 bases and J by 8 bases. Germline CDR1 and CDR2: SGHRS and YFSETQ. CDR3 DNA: TGCGCCAGCAGCTTATATGGGGGACAGGGAATTGAGCCCCAGCATTTT. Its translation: CASSLYGGQGIEPQHF.

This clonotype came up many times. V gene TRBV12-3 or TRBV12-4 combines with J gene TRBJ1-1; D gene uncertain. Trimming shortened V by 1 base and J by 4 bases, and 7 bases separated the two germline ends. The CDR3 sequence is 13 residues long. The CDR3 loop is CASSLEQTTEAFF. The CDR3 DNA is TGTGCCAGCAGTTTAGAACAGACCACTGAAGCTTTCTTT.

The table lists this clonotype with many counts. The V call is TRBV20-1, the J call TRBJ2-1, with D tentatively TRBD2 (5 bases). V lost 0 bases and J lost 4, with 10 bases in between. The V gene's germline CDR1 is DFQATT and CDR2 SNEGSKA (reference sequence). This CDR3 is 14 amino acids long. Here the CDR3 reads CSARDVSAYNEQFF. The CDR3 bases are TGCAGTGCTAGAGATGTTAGCGCTTACAATGAGCAGTTCTTC.

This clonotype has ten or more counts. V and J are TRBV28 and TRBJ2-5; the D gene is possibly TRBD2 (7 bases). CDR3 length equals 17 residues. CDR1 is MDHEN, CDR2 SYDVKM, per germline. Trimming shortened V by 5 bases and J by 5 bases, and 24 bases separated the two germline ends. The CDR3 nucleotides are TGTGCCAGCAGTCCCCCCTCAGTTTGGGGGGGCTATGAGACCCAGTACTTC. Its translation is CASSPPSVWGGYETQYF. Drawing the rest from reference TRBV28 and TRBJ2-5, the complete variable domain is DVKVTQSSRYLVKRTGEKVFLECVQDMDHENMFWYRQDPGLGLRLIYFSYDVKMKEKGDIPEGYSVSREKKERFSLILESASTNQTSMYLCASSPPSVWGGYETQYFGPGTRLLVL.

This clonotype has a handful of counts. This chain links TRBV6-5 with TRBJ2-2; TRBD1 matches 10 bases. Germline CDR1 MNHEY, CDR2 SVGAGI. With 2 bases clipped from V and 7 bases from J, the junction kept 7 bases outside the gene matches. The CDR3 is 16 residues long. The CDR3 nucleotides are TGTGCCAGCAGTTACCCTCGACAGGGGGCTGTCGGGGAGCTGTTTTTT. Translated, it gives CASSYPRQGAVGELFF.

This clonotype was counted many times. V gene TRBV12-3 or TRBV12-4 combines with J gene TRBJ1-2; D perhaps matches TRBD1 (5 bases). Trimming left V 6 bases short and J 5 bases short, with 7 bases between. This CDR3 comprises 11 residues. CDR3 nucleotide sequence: TGTGCCAGCAGCTGGGGGTATGGCTACACCTTC. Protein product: CASSWGYGYTF.

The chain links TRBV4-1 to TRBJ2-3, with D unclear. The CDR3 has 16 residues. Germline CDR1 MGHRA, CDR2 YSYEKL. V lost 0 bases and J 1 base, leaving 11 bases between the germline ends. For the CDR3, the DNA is TGCGCCAGCAGCCAAGATCCCTTAGGACGCACAGATACGCAGTATTTT. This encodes CASSQDPLGRTDTQYF.

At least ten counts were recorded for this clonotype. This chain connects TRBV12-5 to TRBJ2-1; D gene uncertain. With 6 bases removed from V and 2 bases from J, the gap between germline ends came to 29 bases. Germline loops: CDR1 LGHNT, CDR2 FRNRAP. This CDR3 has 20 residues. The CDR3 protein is CASGYLDVERLGGPYNEQFF. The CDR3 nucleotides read TGTGCTAGTGGCTATCTAGATGTTGAGAGGCTGGGTGGACCCTACAATGAGCAGTTCTTC.

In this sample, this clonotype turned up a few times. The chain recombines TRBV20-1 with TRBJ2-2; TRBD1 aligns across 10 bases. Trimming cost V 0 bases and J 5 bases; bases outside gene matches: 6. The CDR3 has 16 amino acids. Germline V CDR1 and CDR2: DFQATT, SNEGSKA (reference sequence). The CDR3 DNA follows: TGCAGTGCTAGAGATTCAGGACAGGGGGGGACCGGGGAGCTGTTTTTT. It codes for CSARDSGQGGTGELFF.

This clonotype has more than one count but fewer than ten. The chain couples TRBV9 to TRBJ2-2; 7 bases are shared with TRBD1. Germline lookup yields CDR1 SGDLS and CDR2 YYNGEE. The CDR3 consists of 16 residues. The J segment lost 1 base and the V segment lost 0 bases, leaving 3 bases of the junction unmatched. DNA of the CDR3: TGTGCCAGCAGCGTAGTTTCAGGGGGGAACACCGGGGAGCTGTTTTTT. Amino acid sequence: CASSVVSGGNTGELFF.

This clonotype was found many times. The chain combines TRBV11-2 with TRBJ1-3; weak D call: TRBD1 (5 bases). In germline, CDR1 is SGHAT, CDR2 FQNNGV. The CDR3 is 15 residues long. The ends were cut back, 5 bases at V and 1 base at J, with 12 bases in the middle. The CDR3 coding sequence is TGTGCCAGCAGCACAGAGGGGTTATCTGGAAACACCATATATTTT. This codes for CASSTEGLSGNTIYF. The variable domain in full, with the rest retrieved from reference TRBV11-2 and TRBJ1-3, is EAGVAQSPRYKIIEKRQSVAFWCNPISGHATLYWYQQILGQGPKLLIQFQNNGVVDDSQLPKDRFSAERLKGVDSTLKIQPAKLEDSAVYLCASSTEGLSGNTIYFGEGSWLTVV.

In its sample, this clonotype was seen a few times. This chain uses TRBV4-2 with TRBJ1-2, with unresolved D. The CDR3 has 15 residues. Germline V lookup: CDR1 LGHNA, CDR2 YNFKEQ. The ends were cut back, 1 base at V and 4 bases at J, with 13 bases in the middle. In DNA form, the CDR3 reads TGTGCCAGCAGCCAAGGTTTTGTGGGCTTCTATGGCTACACCTTC. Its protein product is CASSQGFVGFYGYTF.

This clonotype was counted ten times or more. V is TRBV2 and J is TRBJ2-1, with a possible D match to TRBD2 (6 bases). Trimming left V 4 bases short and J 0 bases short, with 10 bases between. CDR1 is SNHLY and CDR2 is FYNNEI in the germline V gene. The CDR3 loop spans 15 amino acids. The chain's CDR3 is CASSAKAGSYNEQFF. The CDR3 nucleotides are TGTGCCAGCAGTGCAAAAGCGGGCTCCTACAATGAGCAGTTCTTC.

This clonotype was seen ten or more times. The CDR3 here is CASSVPPQGSNTEAFF. Here the CDR3 DNA reads TGTGCCAGCAGCGTACCCCCGCAGGGTTCGAACACTGAAGCTTTCTTT. J is TRBJ1-1 and V is TRBV9, with D perhaps matching TRBD1 (5 bases). CDR1 and CDR2 from the germline V gene are SGDLS and YYNGEE. CDR3 length: 16 amino acids. Deletions cut 1 base from V and 1 base from J, with 14 bases between.

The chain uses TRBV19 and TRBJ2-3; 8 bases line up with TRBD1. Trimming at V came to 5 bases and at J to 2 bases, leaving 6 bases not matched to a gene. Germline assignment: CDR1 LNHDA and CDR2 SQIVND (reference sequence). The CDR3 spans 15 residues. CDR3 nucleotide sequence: TGTGCCAGTAGTGGGACAGGAGGTGCCACAGATACGCAGTATTTT. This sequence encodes CASSGTGGATDTQYF. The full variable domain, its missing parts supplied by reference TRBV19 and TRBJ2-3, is DGGITQSPKYLFRKEGQNVTLSCEQNLNHDAMYWYRQDPGQGLRLIYYSQIVNDFQKGDIAEGYSVSREKKESFPLTVTSAQKNPTAFYLCASSGTGGATDTQYFGPGTRLTVL.

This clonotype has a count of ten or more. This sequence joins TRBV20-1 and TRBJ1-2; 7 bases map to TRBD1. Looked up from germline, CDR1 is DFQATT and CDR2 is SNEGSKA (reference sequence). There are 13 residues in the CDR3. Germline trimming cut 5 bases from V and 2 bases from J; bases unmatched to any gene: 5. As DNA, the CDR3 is TGCAGTGCTTCCCAGACAGGGAACTATGGCTACACCTTC. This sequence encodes CSASQTGNYGYTF.

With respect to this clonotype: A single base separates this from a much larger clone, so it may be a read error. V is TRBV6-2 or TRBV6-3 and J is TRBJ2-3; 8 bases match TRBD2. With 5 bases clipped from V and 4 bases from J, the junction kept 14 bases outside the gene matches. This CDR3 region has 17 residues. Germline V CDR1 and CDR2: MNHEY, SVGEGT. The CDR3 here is CASSQVPLAARADTQYF. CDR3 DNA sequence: TGTGCCAGCAGTCAAGTTCCACTAGCGGCCCGCGCAGATACGCAGTATTTT.

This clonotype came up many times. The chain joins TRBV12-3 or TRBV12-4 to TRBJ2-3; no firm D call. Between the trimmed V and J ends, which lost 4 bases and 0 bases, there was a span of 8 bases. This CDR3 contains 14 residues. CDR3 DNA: TGTGCCAGCAGTTATCGGGTTAGCACAGATACGCAGTATTTT. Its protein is CASSYRVSTDTQYF.

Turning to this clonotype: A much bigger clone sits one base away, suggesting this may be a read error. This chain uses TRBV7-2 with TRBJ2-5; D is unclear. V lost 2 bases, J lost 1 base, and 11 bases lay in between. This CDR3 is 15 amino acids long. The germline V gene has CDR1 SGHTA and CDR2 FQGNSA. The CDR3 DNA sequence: TGTGCCAGCAGCTTATTTCAAAGCGTCCAAGAGACCCAGTACTTC. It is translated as CASSLFQSVQETQYF.

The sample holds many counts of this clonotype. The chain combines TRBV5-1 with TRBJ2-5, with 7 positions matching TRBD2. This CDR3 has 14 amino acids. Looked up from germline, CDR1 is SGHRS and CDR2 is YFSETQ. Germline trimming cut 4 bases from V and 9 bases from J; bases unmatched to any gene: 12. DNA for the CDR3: TGCGCCAGCAGCCGCGGACTAGACATTATGGCCCAGTACTTC. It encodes CASSRGLDIMAQYF.

CDR3 sequence: CASSPEGPSGIRQQFF. In nucleotides, the CDR3 is TGTGCCAGCAGTCCAGAGGGGCCTAGCGGGATACGTCAGCAGTTCTTC. This rearrangement joins TRBV2 to TRBJ2-1; 9 bases fit TRBD2. Per germline, CDR1 SNHLY and CDR2 FYNNEI. This CDR3 region has 16 residues. Trimming at V came to 5 bases and at J to 11 bases, leaving 16 bases not matched to a gene. Together with reference TRBV2 and TRBJ2-1, the CDR3 gives the full variable domain: EPEVTQTPSHQVTQMGQEVILRCVPISNHLYFYWYRQILGQKVEFLVSFYNNEISEKSEIFDDQFSVERPDGSNFTLKIRSTKLEDSAMYFCASSPEGPSGIRQQFFGPGTRLTVL.

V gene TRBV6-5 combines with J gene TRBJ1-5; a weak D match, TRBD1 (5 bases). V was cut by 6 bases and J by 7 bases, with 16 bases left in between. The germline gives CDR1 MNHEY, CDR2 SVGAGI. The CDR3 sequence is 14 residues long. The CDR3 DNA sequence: TGTGCCAGCAGCTTAGACAGCCTAAACCAGCCCCAGCATTTT. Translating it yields CASSLDSLNQPQHF.

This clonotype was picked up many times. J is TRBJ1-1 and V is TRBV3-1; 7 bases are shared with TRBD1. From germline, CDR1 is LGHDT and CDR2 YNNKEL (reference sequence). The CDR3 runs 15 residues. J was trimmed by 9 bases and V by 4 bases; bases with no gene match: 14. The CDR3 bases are TGTGCCAGCAGCCTATACAACCGGGACAGTAGCCAAGCTTTCTTT. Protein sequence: CASSLYNRDSSQAFF. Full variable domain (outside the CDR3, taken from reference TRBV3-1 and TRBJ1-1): DTAVSQTPKYLVTQMGNDKSIKCEQNLGHDTMYWYKQDSKKFLKIMFSYNNKELIINETVPNRFSPKSPDKAHLNLHINSLELGDSAVYFCASSLYNRDSSQAFFGQGTRLTVV.

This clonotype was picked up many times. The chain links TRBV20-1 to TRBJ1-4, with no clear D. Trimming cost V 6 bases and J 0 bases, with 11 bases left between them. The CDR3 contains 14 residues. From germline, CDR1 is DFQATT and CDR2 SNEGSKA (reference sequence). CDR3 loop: CSATKATTNEKLFF. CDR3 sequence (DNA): TGCAGTGCGACTAAGGCGACAACTAATGAAAAACTGTTTTTT.

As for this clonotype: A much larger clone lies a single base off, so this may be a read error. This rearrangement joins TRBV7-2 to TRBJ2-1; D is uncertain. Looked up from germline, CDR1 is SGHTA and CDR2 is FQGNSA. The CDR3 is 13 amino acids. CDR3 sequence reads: CASSFRRYNEQVF. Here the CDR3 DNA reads TGTGCCAGCAGCTTCAGGCGGTACAATGAGCAGGTCTTC.

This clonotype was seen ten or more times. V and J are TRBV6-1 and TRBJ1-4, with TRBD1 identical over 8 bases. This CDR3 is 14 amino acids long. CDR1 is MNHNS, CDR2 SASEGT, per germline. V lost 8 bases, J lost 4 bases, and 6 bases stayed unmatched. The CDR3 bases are TGTGCCAGCGGTGGACAGGGCAATAATGAAAAACTGTTTTTT. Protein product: CASGGQGNNEKLFF.